What follows describes a single TCR beta chain. The data derive from a study of CDR3 diversity in severe acne. In TCRdb, the PCR reads were re-called with MiXCR into one record per CDR3 protein. There are 100,000 or so distinct CDR3 sequences in the sample; more than 45% occur only once, and 12% lies in the top ten. V gave up 8 bases and J gave up 9 bases; unmatched junction bases: 7. This CDR3 spans 13 amino acids. Per the germline V gene, CDR1 is SEHNR and CDR2 is FQNEAQ (reference sequence). The chain carries TRBV7-9 and TRBJ1-6, with TRBD1 identical over 7 bases. The receptor comes from a male donor with acne. The sequenced sample was blood. The CDR3 coding sequence is TGTGCCAGCGGACAGGCCCTGGGTTCACCCCTCCACTTT. Translated: CASGQALGSPLHF.